A selection of T cell receptor beta chains follows, all from one sample in a study of T-cell reconstitution after alpha-beta-depleted transplantation in children. MiXCR was run by TCRdb on the PCR reads, yielding one entry per CDR3 protein. The data show 450,000 to 550,000 distinct CDR3 sequences, 9.5% to 12% seen once. Sequencing was performed on PBMCs, mostly from graft donor cells, taken 180 days after TCRalphabeta/CD19-depleted stem cell transplant. Receptor source: a female patient aged 2-9 years who had a stem cell transplant for aplastic anemia, so the T cells may come from the graft donor. The CDR3 runs from the conserved cysteine through the conserved F or W. The order of the fields is J gene, V gene, CDR3 protein.

J: TRBJ2-3; V: TRBV20-1; CDR3: CSARSGLAGGTDTQYF
J: TRBJ1-3; V: TRBV19; CDR3: CASSINGAGNTIYF
J: TRBJ2-1; V: TRBV9; CDR3: CASSDGTASYNEQFF
J: TRBJ2-7; V: TRBV5-1; CDR3: CASSGAWTSGKPTSYEQYF
J: TRBJ2-2; V: TRBV20-1; CDR3: CSARRREWNTGELFF
J: TRBJ1-5; V: TRBV20-1; CDR3: CSARGTGPNQPQHF
J: TRBJ2-1; V: TRBV5-5; CDR3: CASSGYRGDLEINEQFF
J: TRBJ2-3; V: TRBV18; CDR3: CASSPQDRGPADTQYF
J: TRBJ2-2; V: TRBV7-8; CDR3: CASSLKGVDGELFF
J: TRBJ1-4; V: TRBV7-9; CDR3: CASSTRDILTNEKLFF
J: TRBJ2-1; V: TRBV12-3/TRBV12-4; CDR3: CASSPRATSGRSNEQFF
J: TRBJ2-2; V: TRBV2; CDR3: CASSERGSGNTGELFF
J: TRBJ2-5; V: TRBV18; CDR3: CASSPGTGGTQYF
J: TRBJ2-7; V: TRBV12-3/TRBV12-4; CDR3: CASSLSSGAYEQYF
J: TRBJ2-2; V: TRBV3-1; CDR3: CATSQGGQGKLRVGELFF
J: TRBJ2-1; V: TRBV4-1; CDR3: CASSQDLQGRSYNEQFF
J: TRBJ2-1; V: TRBV6-2/TRBV6-3; CDR3: CASFGTVYNEQFF
J: TRBJ1-2; V: TRBV19; CDR3: CASSYETDHRYGYTF
J: TRBJ1-2; V: TRBV29-1; CDR3: CSVEQGRIDYGYTF
J: TRBJ2-2; V: TRBV11-2; CDR3: CASSPRMPSGRDVGGELFF
J: TRBJ2-3; V: TRBV6-5; CDR3: CASSYAATDTQYF
J: TRBJ2-5; V: TRBV7-2; CDR3: CASSLAMGWETQYF
J: TRBJ2-2; V: TRBV24-1; CDR3: CATSDTPGTGDAGELFF
J: TRBJ2-7; V: TRBV28; CDR3: CASSQPGQGDYEQYF
J: TRBJ2-3; V: TRBV29-1; CDR3: CSVPPGQGAYLRDTQYF
J: TRBJ2-3; V: TRBV4-3; CDR3: CASSLGTAFTDTQYF
J: TRBJ2-3; V: TRBV28; CDR3: CASSSPGLAGWRADTQYF
J: TRBJ2-6; V: TRBV20-1; CDR3: CSASRAGANGLTF
J: TRBJ2-5; V: TRBV29-1; CDR3: CSVEDPETPALETQYF
J: TRBJ2-7; V: TRBV20-1; CDR3: CSASGGIPLEQYF
J: TRBJ2-7; V: TRBV24-1; CDR3: CATSRDRWHEQYF
J: TRBJ2-3; V: TRBV18; CDR3: CASSPPNSGSVNTQYF
J: TRBJ2-5; V: TRBV27; CDR3: CASRRNQETQYF
J: TRBJ2-4; V: TRBV29-1; CDR3: CSSLGGDFNIQYF
J: TRBJ2-6; V: TRBV5-1; CDR3: CASSLGQTNVLTF
J: TRBJ1-5; V: TRBV6-5; CDR3: CASSYPRTHQPQHF
J: TRBJ1-1; V: TRBV12-3/TRBV12-4; CDR3: CASSPTLNTEAFF
J: TRBJ2-1; V: TRBV11-2; CDR3: CASSPGQGTLSKGNEQFF
J: TRBJ2-1; V: TRBV16; CDR3: CASSQLGNEQFF
J: TRBJ2-1; V: TRBV29-1; CDR3: CSVEPWGQRISSSYNEQFF
J: TRBJ2-5; V: TRBV25-1; CDR3: CASQGAREVTQYF
J: TRBJ2-7; V: TRBV29-1; CDR3: CSVVALGEQYF
J: TRBJ2-2; V: TRBV6-1; CDR3: CASSHRGVTGELFF
J: TRBJ2-1; V: TRBV6-1; CDR3: CASSSRDHYNEQFF
J: TRBJ2-1; V: TRBV9; CDR3: CASSASPGLAGWANEQFF
J: TRBJ1-2; V: TRBV7-2; CDR3: CASSLRPPSRYTF
J: TRBJ2-1; V: TRBV14; CDR3: CASSQRPGWEQFF
J: TRBJ2-7; V: TRBV21-1; CDR3: CARRKGGRTGYEQYF
J: TRBJ2-3; V: TRBV20-1; CDR3: CSARAHGLAGVTQYF
J: TRBJ1-4; V: TRBV3-1; CDR3: CASSPSSGAFGEKLFF
J: TRBJ2-3; V: TRBV5-1; CDR3: CASSPLAEGGRGQYF
J: TRBJ2-1; V: TRBV6-2/TRBV6-3; CDR3: CASSSVIFANEQFF
J: TRBJ2-7; V: TRBV6-1; CDR3: CASSRAGTGLSYEQYF
J: TRBJ1-2; V: TRBV15; CDR3: CATSRVGTGAYGYTF
J: TRBJ2-1; V: TRBV13; CDR3: CASSLEAREIYNEQFF
J: TRBJ1-2; V: TRBV11-2; CDR3: CASSPGTGSNYGYTF